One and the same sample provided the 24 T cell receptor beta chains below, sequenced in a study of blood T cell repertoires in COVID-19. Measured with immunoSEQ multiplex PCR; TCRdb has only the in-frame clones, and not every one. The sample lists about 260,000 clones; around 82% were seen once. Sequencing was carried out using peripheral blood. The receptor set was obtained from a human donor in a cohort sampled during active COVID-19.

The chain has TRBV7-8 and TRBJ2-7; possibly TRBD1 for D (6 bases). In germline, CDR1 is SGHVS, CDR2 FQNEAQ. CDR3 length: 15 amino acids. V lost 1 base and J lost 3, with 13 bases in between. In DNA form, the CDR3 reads TGTGCCAGCAGCTTAGTTCGCACAGGGATCTACGAGCAGTACTTC. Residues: CASSLVRTGIYEQYF.

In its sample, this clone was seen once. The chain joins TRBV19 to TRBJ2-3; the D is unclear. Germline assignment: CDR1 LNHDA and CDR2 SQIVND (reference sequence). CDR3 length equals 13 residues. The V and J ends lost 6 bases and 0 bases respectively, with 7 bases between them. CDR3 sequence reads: CASRELSTDTQYF. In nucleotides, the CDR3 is TGTGCCAGTAGGGAGCTTAGCACAGATACGCAGTATTTT. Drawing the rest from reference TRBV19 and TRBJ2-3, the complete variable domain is DGGITQSPKYLFRKEGQNVTLSCEQNLNHDAMYWYRQDPGQGLRLIYYSQIVNDFQKGDIAEGYSVSREKKESFPLTVTSAQKNPTAFYLCASRELSTDTQYFGPGTRLTVL.

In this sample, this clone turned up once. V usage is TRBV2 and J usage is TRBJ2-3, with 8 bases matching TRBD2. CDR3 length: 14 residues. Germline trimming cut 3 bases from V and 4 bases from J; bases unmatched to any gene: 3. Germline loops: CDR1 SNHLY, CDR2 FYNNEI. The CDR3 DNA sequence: TGTGCCAGCAGTGAGATAGCGGGATCAGATACGCAGTATTTT. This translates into CASSEIAGSDTQYF. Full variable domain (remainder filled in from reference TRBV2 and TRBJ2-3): EPEVTQTPSHQVTQMGQEVILRCVPISNHLYFYWYRQILGQKVEFLVSFYNNEISEKSEIFDDQFSVERPDGSNFTLKIRSTKLEDSAMYFCASSEIAGSDTQYFGPGTRLTVL.

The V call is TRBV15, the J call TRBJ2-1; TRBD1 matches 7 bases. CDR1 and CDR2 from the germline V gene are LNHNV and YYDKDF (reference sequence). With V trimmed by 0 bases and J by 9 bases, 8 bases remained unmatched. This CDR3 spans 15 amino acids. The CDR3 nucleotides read TGTGCCACCAGCAGAGACGGACAGGAGTCCACTGAGCAGTTCTTC. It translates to CATSRDGQESTEQFF.

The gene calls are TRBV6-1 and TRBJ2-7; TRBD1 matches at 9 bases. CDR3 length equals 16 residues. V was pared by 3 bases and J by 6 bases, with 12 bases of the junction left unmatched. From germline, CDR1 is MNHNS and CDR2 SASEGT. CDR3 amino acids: CASSELHRDRDGEQYF. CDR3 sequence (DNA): TGTGCCAGCAGTGAGTTACACCGGGACAGGGATGGCGAGCAGTACTTC.

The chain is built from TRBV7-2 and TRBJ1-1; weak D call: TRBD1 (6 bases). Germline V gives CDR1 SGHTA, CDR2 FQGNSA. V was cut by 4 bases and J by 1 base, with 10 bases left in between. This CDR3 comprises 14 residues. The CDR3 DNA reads TGTGCCAGCAGCTCACAGGGCGGGAACACTGAAGCTTTCTTT. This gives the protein CASSSQGGNTEAFF.

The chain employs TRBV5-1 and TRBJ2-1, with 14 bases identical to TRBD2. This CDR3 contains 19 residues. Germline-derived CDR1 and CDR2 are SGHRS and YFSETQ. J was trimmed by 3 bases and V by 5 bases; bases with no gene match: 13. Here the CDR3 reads CASRSRPGLAGVNYNEQFF. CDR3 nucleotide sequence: TGCGCCAGCAGGTCGCGACCGGGACTAGCGGGAGTCAACTACAATGAGCAGTTCTTC. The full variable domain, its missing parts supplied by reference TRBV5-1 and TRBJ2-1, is KAGVTQTPRYLIKTRGQQVTLSCSPISGHRSVSWYQQTPGQGLQFLFEYFSETQRNKGNFPGRFSGRQFSNSRSEMNVSTLELGDSALYLCASRSRPGLAGVNYNEQFFGPGTRLTVL.

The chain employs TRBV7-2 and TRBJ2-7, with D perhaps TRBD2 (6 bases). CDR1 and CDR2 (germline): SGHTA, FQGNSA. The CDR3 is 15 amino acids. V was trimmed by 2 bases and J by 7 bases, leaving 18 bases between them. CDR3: CASSLSVTRASEQYF. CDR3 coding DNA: TGTGCCAGCAGCTTATCGGTGACTAGGGCTTCTGAGCAGTACTTC.

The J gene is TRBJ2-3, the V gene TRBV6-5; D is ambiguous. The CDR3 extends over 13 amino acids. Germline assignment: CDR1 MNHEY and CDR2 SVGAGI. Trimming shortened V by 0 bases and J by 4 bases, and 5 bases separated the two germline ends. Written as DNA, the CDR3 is TGTGCCAGCAGTTACTCGTCCGCAGATACGCAGTATTTT. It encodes CASSYSSADTQYF.

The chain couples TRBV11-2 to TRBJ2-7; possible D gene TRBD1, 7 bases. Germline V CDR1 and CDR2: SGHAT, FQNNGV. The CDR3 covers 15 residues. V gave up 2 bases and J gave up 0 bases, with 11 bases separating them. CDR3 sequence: CASSLTRDSSYEQYF. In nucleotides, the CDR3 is TGTGCCAGCAGCTTAACGCGGGACAGCTCCTACGAGCAGTACTTC.

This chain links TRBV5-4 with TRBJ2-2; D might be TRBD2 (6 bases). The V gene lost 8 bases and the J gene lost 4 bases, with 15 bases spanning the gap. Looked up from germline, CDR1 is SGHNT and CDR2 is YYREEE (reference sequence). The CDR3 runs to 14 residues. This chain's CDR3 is CASTQVGGTGELFF. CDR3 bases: TGTGCCAGTACCCAGGTGGGGGGCACCGGGGAGCTGTTTTTT.

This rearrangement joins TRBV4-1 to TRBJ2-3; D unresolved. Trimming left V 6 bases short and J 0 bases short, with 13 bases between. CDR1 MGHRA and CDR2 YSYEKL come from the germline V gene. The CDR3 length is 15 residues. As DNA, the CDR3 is TGCGCCAGCAGTCTCGATCAGGCTAGCACAGATACGCAGTATTTT. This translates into CASSLDQASTDTQYF.

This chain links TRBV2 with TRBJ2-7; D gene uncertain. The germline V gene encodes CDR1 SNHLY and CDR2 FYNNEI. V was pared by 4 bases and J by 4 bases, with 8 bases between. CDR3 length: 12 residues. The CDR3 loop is CASSAEDYEQYF. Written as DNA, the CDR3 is TGTGCCAGCAGTGCAGAGGATTACGAGCAGTACTTC. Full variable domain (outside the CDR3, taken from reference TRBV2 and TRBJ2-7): EPEVTQTPSHQVTQMGQEVILRCVPISNHLYFYWYRQILGQKVEFLVSFYNNEISEKSEIFDDQFSVERPDGSNFTLKIRSTKLEDSAMYFCASSAEDYEQYFGPGTRLTVT.

CDR3 in amino acids: CASSLGTGSNTEAFF. The DNA for the CDR3 is TGTGCCAGCTCACTGGGAACAGGGTCCAACACTGAAGCTTTCTTT. The V call is TRBV18, the J call TRBJ1-1, with a possible D match to TRBD1 (6 bases). V was trimmed by 4 bases and J by 2 bases, leaving 14 bases between them. The CDR3 extends over 15 amino acids. CDR1 and CDR2 (germline): KGHSH, LQKENI.

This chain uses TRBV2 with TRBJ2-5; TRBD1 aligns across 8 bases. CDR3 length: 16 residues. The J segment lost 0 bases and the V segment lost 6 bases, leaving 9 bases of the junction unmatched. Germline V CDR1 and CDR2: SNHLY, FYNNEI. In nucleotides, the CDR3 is TGTGCCAGCAGCCAGACAGGGGTCGGCGACCAAGAGACCCAGTACTTC. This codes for CASSQTGVGDQETQYF.

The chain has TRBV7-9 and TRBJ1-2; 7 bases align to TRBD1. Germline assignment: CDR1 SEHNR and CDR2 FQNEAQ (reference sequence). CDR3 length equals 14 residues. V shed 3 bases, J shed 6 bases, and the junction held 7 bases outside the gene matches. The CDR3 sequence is CASSLYEGAHGYTF. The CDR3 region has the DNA TGTGCCAGCAGCTTGTACGAGGGGGCCCATGGCTACACCTTC.

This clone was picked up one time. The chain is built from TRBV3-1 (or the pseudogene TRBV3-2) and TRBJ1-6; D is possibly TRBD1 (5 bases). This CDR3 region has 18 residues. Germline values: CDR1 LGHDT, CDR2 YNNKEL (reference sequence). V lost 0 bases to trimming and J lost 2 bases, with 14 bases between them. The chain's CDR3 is CASSQDVERQTYNSPLHF. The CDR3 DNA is TGTGCCAGCAGCCAAGATGTAGAGAGACAGACCTATAATTCACCCCTCCACTTT.

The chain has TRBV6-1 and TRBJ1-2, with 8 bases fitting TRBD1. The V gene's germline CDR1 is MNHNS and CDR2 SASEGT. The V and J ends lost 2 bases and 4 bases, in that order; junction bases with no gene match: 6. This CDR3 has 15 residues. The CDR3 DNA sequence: TGTGCCAGCAGTGAACAGGGGGCGCGAGCCTATGGCTACACCTTC. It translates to CASSEQGARAYGYTF.

The CDR3 region is CASSFSGGEQYF. The CDR3, as DNA: TGTGCCAGCAGCTTTTCCGGGGGCGAGCAGTACTTC. The gene calls are TRBV5-4 and TRBJ2-7, with a weak D call TRBD2 (6 bases). V dropped 2 bases and J dropped 6 bases, with 9 bases sitting between them. The CDR3 spans 12 residues. Germline loops: CDR1 SGHNT, CDR2 YYREEE (reference sequence).

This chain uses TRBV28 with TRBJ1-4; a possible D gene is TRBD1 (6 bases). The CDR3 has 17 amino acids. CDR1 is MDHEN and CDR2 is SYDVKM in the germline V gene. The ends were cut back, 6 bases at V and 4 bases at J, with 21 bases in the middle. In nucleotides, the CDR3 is TGTGCCAGCAGGCCTCCGAGGGCAGGACAGCTTAATGAAAAACTGTTTTTT. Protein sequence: CASRPPRAGQLNEKLFF.

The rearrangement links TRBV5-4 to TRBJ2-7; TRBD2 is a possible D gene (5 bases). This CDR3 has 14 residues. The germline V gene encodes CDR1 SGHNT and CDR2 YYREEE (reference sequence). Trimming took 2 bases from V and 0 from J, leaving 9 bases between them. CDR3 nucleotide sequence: TGTGCCAGCAGCTTTGGACGGGACTCCTACGAGCAGTACTTC. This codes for CASSFGRDSYEQYF. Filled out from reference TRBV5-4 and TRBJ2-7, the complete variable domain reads ETGVTQSPTHLIKTRGQQVTLRCSSQSGHNTVSWYQQALGQGPQFIFQYYREEENGRGNFPPRFSGLQFPNYSSELNVNALELDDSALYLCASSFGRDSYEQYFGPGTRLTVT.

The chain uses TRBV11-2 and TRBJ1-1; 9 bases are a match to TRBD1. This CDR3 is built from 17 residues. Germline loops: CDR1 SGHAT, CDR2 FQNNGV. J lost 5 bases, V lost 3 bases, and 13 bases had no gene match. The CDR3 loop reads CASSFWGQGSSKTEAFF. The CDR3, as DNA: TGTGCCAGCAGCTTTTGGGGACAGGGCTCTTCTAAGACTGAAGCTTTCTTT.

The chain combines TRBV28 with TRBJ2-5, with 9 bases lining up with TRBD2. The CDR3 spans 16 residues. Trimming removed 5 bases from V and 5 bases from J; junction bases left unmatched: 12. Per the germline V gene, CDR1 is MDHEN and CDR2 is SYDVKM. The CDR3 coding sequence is TGTGCCAGCAGTCCCTTCGGGACTAGCATCAAGGAGACCCAGTACTTC. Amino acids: CASSPFGTSIKETQYF. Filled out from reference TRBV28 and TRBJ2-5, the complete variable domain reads DVKVTQSSRYLVKRTGEKVFLECVQDMDHENMFWYRQDPGLGLRLIYFSYDVKMKEKGDIPEGYSVSREKKERFSLILESASTNQTSMYLCASSPFGTSIKETQYFGPGTRLLVL.

CDR3 coding DNA: TGTGCCAGCAGCTTTAGGAAAGGAGTGTCAGATACGCAGTATTTT. Translating it yields CASSFRKGVSDTQYF. The V and J genes are TRBV7-9 and TRBJ2-3; D gene ambiguous. V lost 3 bases to trimming and J lost 4 bases, with 14 bases between them. The CDR3 has 15 amino acids. Germline V CDR1 and CDR2: SEHNR, FQNEAQ (reference sequence).